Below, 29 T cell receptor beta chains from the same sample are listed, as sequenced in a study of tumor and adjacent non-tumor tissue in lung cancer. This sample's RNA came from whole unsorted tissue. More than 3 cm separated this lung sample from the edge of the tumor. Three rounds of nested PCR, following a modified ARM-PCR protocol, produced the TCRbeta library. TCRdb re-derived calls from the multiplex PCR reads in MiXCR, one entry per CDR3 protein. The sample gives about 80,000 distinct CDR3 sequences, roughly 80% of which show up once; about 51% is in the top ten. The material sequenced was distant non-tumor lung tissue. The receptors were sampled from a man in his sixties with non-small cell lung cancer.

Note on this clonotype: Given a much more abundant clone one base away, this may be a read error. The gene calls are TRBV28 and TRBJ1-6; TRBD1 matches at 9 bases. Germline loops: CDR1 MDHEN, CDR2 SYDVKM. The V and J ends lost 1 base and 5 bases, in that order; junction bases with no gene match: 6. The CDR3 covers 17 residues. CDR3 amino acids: CASSLYTQGADNSPLHF. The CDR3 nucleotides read TGTGCCAGCAGTTTATACACACAGGGGGCGGATAATTCACCCCTCCACTTT.

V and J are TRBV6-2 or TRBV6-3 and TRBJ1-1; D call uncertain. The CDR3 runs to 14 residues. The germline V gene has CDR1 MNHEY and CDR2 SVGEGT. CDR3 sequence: CVNSYPYGNTEAFF. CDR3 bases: TGTGTCAACAGTTACCCATACGGGAACACTGAAGCTTTCTTT.

CDR3 nucleotides: TGTGCCAGCAGTTACAATAGCGGGCTAGCGGGAGGCCCCGGGAAAAATGAGCAGTTCTTC. It is translated as CASSYNSGLAGGPGKNEQFF. The rearrangement uses TRBV6-7 and TRBJ2-1; TRBD2 matches at 11 bases. TRBV6-7 is noted as an ORF with a role that remains uncertain. The CDR3 length is 20 residues. J lost 7 bases, V lost 2 bases, and 19 bases had no gene match.

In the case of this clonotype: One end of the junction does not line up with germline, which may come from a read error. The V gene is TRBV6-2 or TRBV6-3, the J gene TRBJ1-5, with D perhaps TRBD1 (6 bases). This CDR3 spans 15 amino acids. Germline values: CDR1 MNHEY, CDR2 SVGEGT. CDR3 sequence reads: CASRYGTGTNQPQHF. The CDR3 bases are TGTGCTAGCAGATATGGCACAGGGACAAATCAGCCCCAGCATTTT.

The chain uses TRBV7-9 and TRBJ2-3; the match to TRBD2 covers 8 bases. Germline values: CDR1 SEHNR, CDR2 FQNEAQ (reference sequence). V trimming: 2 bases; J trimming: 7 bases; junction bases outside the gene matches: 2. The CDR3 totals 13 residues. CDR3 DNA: TGTGCCAGCAGCTTAAGCGGGAGTAATACGCAGTATTTT. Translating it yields CASSLSGSNTQYF.

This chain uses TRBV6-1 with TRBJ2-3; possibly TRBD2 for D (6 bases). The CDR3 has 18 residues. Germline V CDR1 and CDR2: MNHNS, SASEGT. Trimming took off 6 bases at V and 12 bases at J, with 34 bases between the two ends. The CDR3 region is CASSSLGAGLLDSEQQYF. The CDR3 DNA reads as TGTGCCAGCAGCTCCCTAGGGGCGGGACTCTTGGACTCGGAGCAACAGTATTTT.

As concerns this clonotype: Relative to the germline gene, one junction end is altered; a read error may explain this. Written as DNA, the CDR3 is TGTGCCAGCAATTTGGTAGGATTAGGGATGAACACTGAAGTTTTCTTT. Encoded protein: CASNLVGLGMNTEVFF. The V and J genes are TRBV12-3 or TRBV12-4 and TRBJ1-1, with D unclear. The CDR3 covers 16 residues.

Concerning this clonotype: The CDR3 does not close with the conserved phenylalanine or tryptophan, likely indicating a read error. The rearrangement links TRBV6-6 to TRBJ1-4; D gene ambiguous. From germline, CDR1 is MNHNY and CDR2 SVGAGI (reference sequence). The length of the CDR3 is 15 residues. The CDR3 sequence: CTSSYTDGTNEKLFY. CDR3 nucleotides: TGTACCAGCAGTTATACGGACGGGACTAATGAAAAACTGTTTTAT.

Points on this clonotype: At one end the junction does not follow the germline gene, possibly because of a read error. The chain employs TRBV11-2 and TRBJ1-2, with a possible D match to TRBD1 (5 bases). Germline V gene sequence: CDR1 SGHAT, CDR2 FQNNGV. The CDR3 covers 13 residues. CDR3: CASRGPLEYGYTF. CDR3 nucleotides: TGTGCCAGCAGGGGGCCGTTGGAGTATGGATACACCTTC.

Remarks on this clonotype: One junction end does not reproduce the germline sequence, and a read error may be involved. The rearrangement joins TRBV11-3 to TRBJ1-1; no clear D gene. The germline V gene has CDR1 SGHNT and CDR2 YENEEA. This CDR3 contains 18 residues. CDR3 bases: TGTGCCAGCAGCTTAACGCCGAGTCTGTATGGTCGGAATACTGAAGCCTTCTTT. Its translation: CASSLTPSLYGRNTEAFF.

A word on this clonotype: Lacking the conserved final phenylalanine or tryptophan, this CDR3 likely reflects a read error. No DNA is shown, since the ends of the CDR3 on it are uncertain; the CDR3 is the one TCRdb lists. The chain's CDR3 is CASSEEAGPYEQCI. V usage is TRBV2 and J usage is TRBJ2-7; TRBD1, the D gene given by the table, was not confirmed from the DNA. Germline CDR1 reads SNHLY; CDR2 reads FYNNEI. Ends included, the CDR3 has 14 residues.

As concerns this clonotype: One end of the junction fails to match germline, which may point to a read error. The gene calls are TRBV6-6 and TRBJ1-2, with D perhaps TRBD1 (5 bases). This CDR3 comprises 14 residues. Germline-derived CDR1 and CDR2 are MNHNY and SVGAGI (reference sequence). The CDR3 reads CAIQGVGVRHGYTF. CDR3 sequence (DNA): TGTGCCATTCAAGGGGTGGGGGTGCGGCATGGTTACACCTTC.

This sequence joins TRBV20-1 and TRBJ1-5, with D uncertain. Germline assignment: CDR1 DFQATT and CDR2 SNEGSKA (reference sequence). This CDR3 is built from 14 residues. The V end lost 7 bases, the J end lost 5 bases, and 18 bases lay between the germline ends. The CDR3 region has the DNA TGCAGTGTCCTCGCGGGTCGGGTCCATCAGCCCCAGCATTTT. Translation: CSVLAGRVHQPQHF.

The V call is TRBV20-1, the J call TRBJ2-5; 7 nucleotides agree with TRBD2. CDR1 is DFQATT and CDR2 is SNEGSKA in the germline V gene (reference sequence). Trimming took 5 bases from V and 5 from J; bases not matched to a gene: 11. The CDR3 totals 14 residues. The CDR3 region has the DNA TGCAGTGCTCGAAGCGGGGAGATGGCCGAGACCCAGTACTTC. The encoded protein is CSARSGEMAETQYF.

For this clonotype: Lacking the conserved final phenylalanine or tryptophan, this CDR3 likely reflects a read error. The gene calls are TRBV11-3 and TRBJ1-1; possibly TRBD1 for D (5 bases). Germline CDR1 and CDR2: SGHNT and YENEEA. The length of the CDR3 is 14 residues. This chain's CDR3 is CASSSYRLNAEAFS. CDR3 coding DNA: TGTGCCAGCAGCTCATACAGGTTGAACGCTGAAGCTTTCTCT.

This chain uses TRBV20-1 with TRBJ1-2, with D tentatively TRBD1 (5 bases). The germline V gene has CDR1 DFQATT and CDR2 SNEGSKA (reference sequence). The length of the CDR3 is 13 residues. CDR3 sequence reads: CRVTPGTTDGYTF. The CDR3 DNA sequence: TGCAGAGTTACCCCAGGGACTACTGATGGCTACACCTTC.

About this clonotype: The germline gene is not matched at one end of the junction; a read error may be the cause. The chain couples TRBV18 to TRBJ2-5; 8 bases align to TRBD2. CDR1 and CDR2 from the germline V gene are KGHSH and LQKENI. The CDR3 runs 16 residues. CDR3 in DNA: TGTGCCAGCACACCACCGGGACCAGCGGGAGATGAGACCCAGTACTTC. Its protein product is CASTPPGPAGDETQYF.

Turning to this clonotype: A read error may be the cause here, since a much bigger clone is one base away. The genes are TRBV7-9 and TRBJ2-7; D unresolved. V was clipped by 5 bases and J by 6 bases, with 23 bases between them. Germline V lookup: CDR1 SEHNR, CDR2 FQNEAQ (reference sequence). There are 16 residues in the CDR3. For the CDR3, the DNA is TGTGCCAGCAGCCCGAGCAGTCAACAGCCCCAGGTCGAGCAGTACTTC. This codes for CASSPSSQQPQVEQYF.

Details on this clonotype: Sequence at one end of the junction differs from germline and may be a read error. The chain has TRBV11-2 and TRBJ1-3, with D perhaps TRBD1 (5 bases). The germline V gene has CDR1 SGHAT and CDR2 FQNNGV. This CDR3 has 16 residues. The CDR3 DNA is TGTGCAAGCAGCTCACACCATGCAGGGACGGAGAGCACCATATATTTT. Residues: CASSSHHAGTESTIYF.

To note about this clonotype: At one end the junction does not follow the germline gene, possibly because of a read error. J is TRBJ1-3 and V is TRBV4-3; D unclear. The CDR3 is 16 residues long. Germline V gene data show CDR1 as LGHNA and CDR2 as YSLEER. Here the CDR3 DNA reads TGCGCCAGGAGCGACCGGACGCGTGGCTCTGGAAACACCACATATTTT. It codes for CARSDRTRGSGNTTYF.

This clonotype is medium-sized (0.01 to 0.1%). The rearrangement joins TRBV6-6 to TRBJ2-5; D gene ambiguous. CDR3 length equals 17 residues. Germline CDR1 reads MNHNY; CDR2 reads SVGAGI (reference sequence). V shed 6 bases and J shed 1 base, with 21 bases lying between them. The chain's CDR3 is CASRTAGQTQIQETQYF. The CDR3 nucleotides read TGTGCCAGCAGAACAGCCGGGCAAACCCAGATCCAAGAGACCCAGTACTTC.

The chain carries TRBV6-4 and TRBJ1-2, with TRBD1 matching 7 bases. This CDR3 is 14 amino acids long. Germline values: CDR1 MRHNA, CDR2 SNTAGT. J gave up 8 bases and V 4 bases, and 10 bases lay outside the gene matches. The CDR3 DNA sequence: TGTGCCAGCAGTGGCTCCGAGGGGGCGAAGGGCTACACCTTC. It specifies CASSGSEGAKGYTF.

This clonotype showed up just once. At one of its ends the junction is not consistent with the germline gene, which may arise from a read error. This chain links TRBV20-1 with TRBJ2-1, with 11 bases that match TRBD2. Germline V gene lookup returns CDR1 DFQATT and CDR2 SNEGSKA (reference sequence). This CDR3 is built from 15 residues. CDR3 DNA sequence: TGTAGTGATATAATAGCGGGAGGGCTTTACAATGAGCAGTTCTTC. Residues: CSDIIAGGLYNEQFF.

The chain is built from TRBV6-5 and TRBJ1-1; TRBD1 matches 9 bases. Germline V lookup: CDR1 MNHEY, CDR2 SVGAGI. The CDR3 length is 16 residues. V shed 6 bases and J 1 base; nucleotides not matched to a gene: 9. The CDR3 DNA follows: TGTGCCAGCAGCTACACGGGGACAGGGCGGAACACTGAAGCTTTCTTT. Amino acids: CASSYTGTGRNTEAFF.

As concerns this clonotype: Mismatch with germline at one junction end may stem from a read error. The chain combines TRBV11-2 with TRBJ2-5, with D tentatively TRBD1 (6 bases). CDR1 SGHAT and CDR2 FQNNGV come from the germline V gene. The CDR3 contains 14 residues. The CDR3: CASSSGQLLETQYF. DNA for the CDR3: TGTGCCAGCAGCTCCGGACAGCTTCTGGAGACCCAATATTTC.

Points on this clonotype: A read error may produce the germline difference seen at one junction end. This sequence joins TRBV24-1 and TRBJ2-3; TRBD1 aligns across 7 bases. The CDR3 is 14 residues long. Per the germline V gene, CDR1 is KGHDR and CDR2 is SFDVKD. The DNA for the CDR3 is TGTGCCACCAGTGATTGGGACAGACCAGATACGCGGTATTTT. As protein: CATSDWDRPDTRYF.

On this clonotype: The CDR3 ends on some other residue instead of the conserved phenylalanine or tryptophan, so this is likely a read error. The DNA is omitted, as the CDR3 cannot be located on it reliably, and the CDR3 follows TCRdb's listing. The CDR3 here is CASSLDRRDPNELFY. J is TRBJ2-1 and V is TRBV5-4; TRBD1, the D gene given by the table, was not confirmed from the DNA. Germline loops: CDR1 SGHNT, CDR2 YYREEE (reference sequence). The CDR3 numbers 15 amino acids, ends counted.

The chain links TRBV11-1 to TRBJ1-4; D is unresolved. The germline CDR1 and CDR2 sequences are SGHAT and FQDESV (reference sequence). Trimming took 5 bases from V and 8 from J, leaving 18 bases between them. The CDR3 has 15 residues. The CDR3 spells CASSPRREESEKLFF. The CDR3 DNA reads TGTGCCAGCAGCCCTCGCCGGGAGGAGTCCGAAAAACTGTTTTTT.

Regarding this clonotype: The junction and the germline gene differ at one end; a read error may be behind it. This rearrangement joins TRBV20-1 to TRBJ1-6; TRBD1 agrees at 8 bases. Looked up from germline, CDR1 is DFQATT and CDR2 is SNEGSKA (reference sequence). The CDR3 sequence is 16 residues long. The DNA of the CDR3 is TGCAATGCTCAGCGCCTCGGAGACAGGGGTAATTCACCCCTCCACTTT. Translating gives CNAQRLGDRGNSPLHF.